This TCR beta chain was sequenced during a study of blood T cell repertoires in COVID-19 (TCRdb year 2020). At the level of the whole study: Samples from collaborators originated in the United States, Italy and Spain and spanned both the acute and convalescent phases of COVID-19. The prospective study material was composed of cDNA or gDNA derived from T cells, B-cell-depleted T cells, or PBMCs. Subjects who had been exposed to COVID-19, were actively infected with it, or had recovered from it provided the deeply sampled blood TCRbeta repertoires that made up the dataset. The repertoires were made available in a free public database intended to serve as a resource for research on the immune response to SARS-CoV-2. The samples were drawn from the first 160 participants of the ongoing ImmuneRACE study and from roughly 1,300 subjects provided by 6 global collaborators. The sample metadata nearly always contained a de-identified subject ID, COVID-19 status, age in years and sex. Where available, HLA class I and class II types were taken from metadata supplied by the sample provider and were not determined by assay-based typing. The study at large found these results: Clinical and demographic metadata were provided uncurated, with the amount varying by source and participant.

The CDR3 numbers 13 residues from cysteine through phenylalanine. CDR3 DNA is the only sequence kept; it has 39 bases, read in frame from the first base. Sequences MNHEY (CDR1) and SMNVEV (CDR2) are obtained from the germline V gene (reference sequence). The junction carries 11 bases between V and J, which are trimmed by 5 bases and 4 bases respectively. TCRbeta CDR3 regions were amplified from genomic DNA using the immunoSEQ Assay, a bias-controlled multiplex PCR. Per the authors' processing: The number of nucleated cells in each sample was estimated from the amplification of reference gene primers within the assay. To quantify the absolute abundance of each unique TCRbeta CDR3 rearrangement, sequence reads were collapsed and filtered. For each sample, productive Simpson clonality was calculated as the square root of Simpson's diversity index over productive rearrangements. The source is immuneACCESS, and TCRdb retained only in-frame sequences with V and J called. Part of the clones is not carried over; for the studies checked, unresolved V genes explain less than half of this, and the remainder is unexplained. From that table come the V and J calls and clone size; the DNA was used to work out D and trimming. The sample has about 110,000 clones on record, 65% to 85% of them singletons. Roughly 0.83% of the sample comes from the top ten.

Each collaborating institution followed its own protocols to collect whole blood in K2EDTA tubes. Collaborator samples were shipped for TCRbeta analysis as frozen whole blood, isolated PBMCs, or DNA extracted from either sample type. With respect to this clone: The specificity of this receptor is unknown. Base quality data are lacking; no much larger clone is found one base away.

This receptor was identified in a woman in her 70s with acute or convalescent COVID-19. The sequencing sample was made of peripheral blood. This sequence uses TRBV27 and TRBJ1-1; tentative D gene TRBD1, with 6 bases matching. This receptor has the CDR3 CASSLGTTTEAFF. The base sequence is TGTGCCAGCAGTCTCGGGACAACCACTGAAGCTTTCTTT.